The clone carrying this T cell receptor beta chain was counted ten times or more. This entry belongs to a study of T-cell reconstitution after alpha-beta-depleted transplantation in children. This CDR3 region has 14 residues. CDR1 and CDR2 (germline): MNHEY, SVGEGT. V gave up 6 bases and J gave up 3 bases, with 15 bases separating them. A library of TCRbeta sequences, prepared with unique molecular identifiers, was generated. TCRdb redid the calling of the PCR reads with MiXCR, one entry per CDR3 protein. The table shows around 600,000 distinct CDR3 sequences, with 15% to 20% occurring only once. The chain carries TRBV6-2 or TRBV6-3 and TRBJ2-7, with D perhaps TRBD1 (6 bases). The input for sequencing was PBMCs from the stem cell graft donor, taken from the stem cell graft. This TCR was recovered from a human donor who donated a stem cell graft to a child with acute myeloid leukemia. CDR3 protein: CASSLDRIDYEQYF. DNA for the CDR3: TGTGCCAGCAGCCTTGACAGGATTGACTACGAGCAGTACTTC.